This T cell receptor (beta chain) was documented in a study of blood T cell repertoires in COVID-19. Study overall: Spain, Italy and the United States supplied samples that represented acute and convalescent COVID-19.

V was shortened by 6 bases and J by 4 bases, with 18 bases between the two germline ends. The CDR3 length is 16 residues. Germline CDR1 reads LNHDA; CDR2 reads SQIVND (reference sequence). Donors in Cohort 3 who had recovered were those with two negative PCRs, healthcare professional clearance, or resolution of their symptoms. In the authors' workflow: Reference gene primer amplification yielded estimated nucleated cell counts. Sequencing was performed with immunoSEQ multiplex PCR; in TCRdb, only in-frame clones are kept and a portion is missing. The DNA gave D and trimming, while V, J and clone size come from that table. This sample has 250,000 to 350,000 clones, with about 88% found just once.

Sequenced: PBMCs or T cells enriched from blood (not recorded which). This TCR was recovered from a man aged 55 to 70 who had recovered from COVID-19. This sequence joins TRBV19 and TRBJ2-2; D possibly corresponds to TRBD2 (6 bases). The CDR3 reads CASSPVGGRRTGELFF. As DNA, the CDR3 is TGTGCCAGTAGCCCCGTGGGAGGTCGGCGCACCGGGGAGCTGTTTTTT.